This TCR beta chain was retrieved from a study of T cell responses to AZD1222 COVID-19 vaccine. About the research overall: Pooling of second doses given at about 4 or about 12 weeks was done. Study observations and caveats: Just a handful of people given AZD1222 tested seropositive at baseline. Two AZD1222 administrations were followed by greater Spike-specific TCR breadth and depth. Females made up more of the donors, who were largely white British, and clonal diversity may have come out too low.

V shed 1 base and J 5 bases; nucleotides not matched to a gene: 9. Per germline, CDR1 SEHNR and CDR2 FQNEAQ (reference sequence). The CDR3 is 16 amino acids. The table came from immunoSEQ multiplex PCR; TCRdb's copy has only in-frame clones and leaves some out. Of about 120,000 clones listed, 88% are singletons. Regarding this clone: What it recognizes is unknown.

The chain joins TRBV7-9 to TRBJ2-5, with 8 bases fitting TRBD2. Sample: peripheral blood, taken on day 0 of AZD1222 vaccination. This TCR was recovered from an adult in good health. The CDR3 DNA sequence: TGTGCCAGCAGCTTAGGATCAGCGGGAGTTAAGGAGACCCAGTACTTC. Protein: CASSLGSAGVKETQYF.